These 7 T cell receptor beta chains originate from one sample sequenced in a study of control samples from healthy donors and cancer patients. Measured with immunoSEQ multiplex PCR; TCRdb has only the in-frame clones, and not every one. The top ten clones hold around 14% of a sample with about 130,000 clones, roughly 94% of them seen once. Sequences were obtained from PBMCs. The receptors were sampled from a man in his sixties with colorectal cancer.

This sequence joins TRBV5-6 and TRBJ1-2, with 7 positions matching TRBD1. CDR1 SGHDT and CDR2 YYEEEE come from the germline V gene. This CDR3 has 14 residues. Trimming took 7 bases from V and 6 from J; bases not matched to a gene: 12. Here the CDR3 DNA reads TGTGCCAGCGGACTTTTGGGGACAGTTGATGGCTACACCTTC. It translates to CASGLLGTVDGYTF. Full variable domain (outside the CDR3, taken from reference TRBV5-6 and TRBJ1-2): DAGVTQSPTHLIKTRGQQVTLRCSPKSGHDTVSWYQQALGQGPQFIFQYYEEEERQRGNFPDRFSGHQFPNYSSELNVNALLLGDSALYLCASGLLGTVDGYTFGSGTRLTVV.

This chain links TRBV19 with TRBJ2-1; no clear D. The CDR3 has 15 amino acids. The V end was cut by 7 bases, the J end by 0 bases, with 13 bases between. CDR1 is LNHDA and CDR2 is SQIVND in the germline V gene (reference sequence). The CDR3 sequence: CASNHDRSSYNEQFF. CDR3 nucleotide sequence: TGTGCCAGTAACCACGACCGTTCCTCCTACAATGAGCAGTTCTTC.

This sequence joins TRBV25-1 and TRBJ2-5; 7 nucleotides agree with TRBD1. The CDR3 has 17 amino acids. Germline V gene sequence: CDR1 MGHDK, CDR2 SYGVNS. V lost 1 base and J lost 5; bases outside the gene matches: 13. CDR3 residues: CASSESNGRGGLETQYF. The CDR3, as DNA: TGTGCCAGCAGTGAATCAAATGGGAGAGGGGGCTTGGAGACCCAGTACTTC.

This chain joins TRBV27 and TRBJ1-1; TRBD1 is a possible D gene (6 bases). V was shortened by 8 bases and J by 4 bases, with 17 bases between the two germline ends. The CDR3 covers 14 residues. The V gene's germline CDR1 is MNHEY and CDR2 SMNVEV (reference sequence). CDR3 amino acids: CASFTGHRSTEAFF. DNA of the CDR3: TGTGCCAGCTTTACGGGACACCGGAGCACTGAAGCTTTCTTT.

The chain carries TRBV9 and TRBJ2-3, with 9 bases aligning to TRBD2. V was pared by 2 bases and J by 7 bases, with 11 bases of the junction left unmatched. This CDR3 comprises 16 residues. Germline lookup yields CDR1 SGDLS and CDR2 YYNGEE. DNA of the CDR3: TGTGCCAGCAGCGTCGCTTATAGCGGGGGTGGAAATACGCAGTATTTT. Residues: CASSVAYSGGGNTQYF.

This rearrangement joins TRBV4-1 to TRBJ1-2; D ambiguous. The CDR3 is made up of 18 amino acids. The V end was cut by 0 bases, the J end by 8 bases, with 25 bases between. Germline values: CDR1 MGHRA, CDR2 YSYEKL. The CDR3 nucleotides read TGCGCCAGCAGCCAAGAAGTTATAAGAACAGCCGATACACCGGGCTACACCTTC. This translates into CASSQEVIRTADTPGYTF.

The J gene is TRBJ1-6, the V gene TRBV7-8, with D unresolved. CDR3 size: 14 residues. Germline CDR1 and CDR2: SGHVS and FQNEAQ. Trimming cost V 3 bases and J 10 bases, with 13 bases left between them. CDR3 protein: CASSFGEMKSPLHF. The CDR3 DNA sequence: TGTGCCAGCAGCTTCGGGGAGATGAAATCACCCCTCCACTTT.